This TCR beta chain was captured in a study of T cell responses to AZD1222 COVID-19 vaccine. A remark on this clone: Antigen: not known.

CDR1 and CDR2 from the germline V gene are KGHSH and LQKENI. V gave up 1 base and J gave up 9 bases, with 13 bases separating them. The CDR3 has 15 residues. Sequencing used immunoSEQ multiplex PCR; TCRdb keeps in-frame clones, though not all of them. The repertoire has roughly 170,000 clones, 90% of them found once; the top ten carry approximately 3%. Study conclusions and caveats: There were mostly white British donors and more females than males, and clonal diversity was possibly underestimated. Repertoires were obtained only post-peak T cell response.

This specimen was peripheral blood, taken on day 0 of AZD1222 vaccination. The sequence was collected from an adult in good health. V usage is TRBV18 and J usage is TRBJ1-6; tentative D call: TRBD1 (5 bases). The CDR3 region is CASSPQWDPSSPLHF. CDR3 nucleotide sequence: TGTGCCAGCTCACCACAGTGGGACCCCAGTTCACCCCTCCACTTT.